This entry describes one T cell receptor (beta chain). Per the germline V gene, CDR1 is MDHEN and CDR2 is SYDVKM. The CDR3 spans 15 residues. V was pared by 6 bases and J by 4 bases, with 16 bases between. This sample stems from a study of T cells in tumors after PD-1 blockade. Study summary: During anti-PD-1 treatment, some patients continued daily vismodegib 150 mg.

Tumor or blood genomic DNA was sequenced, with inputs of about 600 ng to 6,500 ng. Some clones are missing from TCRdb's copy, which holds only in-frame ones; the method was immunoSEQ multiplex PCR. The table lists approximately 46,000 clones, approximately 79% of them singletons. Sequencing used PBMCs, obtained before anti-PD-1 treatment. The receptor was isolated from a human donor with basal cell carcinoma. J is TRBJ1-3 and V is TRBV28; D unclear. DNA for the CDR3: TGTGCCAGCAGCCGGGGTTGGGCAACGGGAAACACCATATATTTT. This translates into CASSRGWATGNTIYF.